A single sample gave rise to the 21 T cell receptor beta chains below, sequenced in a study of cytomegalovirus exposure and HLA in healthy donors. 13 Jbeta primers and 60 Vbeta primers were used for the PCR. The assay was immunoSEQ multiplex PCR, and TCRdb's table has in-frame clones only and misses some. The top ten clones hold 2.5% to 3% of a sample with 130,000 or so clones, around 83% of them seen once. The specimen sequenced was PBMCs. The source is a woman aged 18 to 35 in good health and CMV-seropositive.

V is TRBV29-1 and J is TRBJ2-7; the D is unclear. V lost 5 bases, J lost 0 bases, and 8 bases lay in between. CDR3 length: 12 amino acids. Looked up from germline, CDR1 is SQVTM and CDR2 is ANQGSEA. In DNA form, the CDR3 reads TGCAGCGTTCGAGGCAGCTCCTACGAGCAGTACTTC. Translated, it gives CSVRGSSYEQYF.

This chain links TRBV29-1 with TRBJ2-7; the D gene is possibly TRBD2 (6 bases). The CDR3 is made up of 14 amino acids. Germline CDR1 SQVTM, CDR2 ANQGSEA. Trimming left V 1 base short and J 0 bases short, with 10 bases between. CDR3 in DNA: TGCAGCGTTGAAGTGGACTACAGCTCCTACGAGCAGTACTTC. Protein product: CSVEVDYSSYEQYF.

This clone was counted a single time. CDR3 amino acids: CASSKGTSGTDTQYF. CDR3 bases: TGTGCCAGCAGCAAGGGGACTAGCGGCACAGATACGCAGTATTTT. The chain has TRBV13 and TRBJ2-3; 10 nucleotides line up with TRBD2. Per germline, CDR1 PRHDT and CDR2 FYEKMQ (reference sequence). This CDR3 region has 15 residues. V shed 5 bases and J 1 base; nucleotides not matched to a gene: 3. The full variable domain, its missing parts supplied by reference TRBV13 and TRBJ2-3, is AAGVIQSPRHLIKEKRETATLKCYPIPRHDTVYWYQQGPGQDPQFLISFYEKMQSDKGSIPDRFSAQQFSDYHSELNMSSLELGDSALYFCASSKGTSGTDTQYFGPGTRLTVL.

CDR3 sequence reads: CASSMDYPGQGVKGGATEAFF. CDR3 sequence (DNA): TGTGCCAGTAGTATGGACTATCCGGGACAGGGGGTCAAGGGAGGAGCCACTGAAGCTTTCTTT. The rearrangement joins TRBV19 to TRBJ1-1; 11 bases line up with TRBD1. The CDR3 loop spans 21 amino acids. Unmatched junction bases numbered 22, after V lost 3 bases and J lost 4 bases. CDR1 is LNHDA and CDR2 is SQIVND in the germline V gene (reference sequence).

The V and J genes are TRBV30 and TRBJ1-1; no reliable D call. V lost 4 bases and J 0 bases, leaving 12 bases between the germline ends. Per the germline V gene, CDR1 is GTSNPN and CDR2 is SVGIG (reference sequence). The CDR3 length is 14 residues. Here the CDR3 reads CAWTLTSLNTEAFF. CDR3 bases: TGTGCCTGGACCCTGACAAGCCTGAACACTGAAGCTTTCTTT.

The chain has TRBV6-5 and TRBJ2-1, with 9 bases that match TRBD1. This CDR3 region has 15 residues. V lost 6 bases to trimming and J lost 1 base; unmatched junction nucleotides: 4. CDR1 and CDR2 (germline): MNHEY, SVGAGI. The DNA for the CDR3 is TGTGCCAGCAGCTCGGGACAGGGATCCTACAATGAGCAGTTCTTC. Protein product: CASSSGQGSYNEQFF.

V is TRBV28 and J is TRBJ2-7, with D possibly TRBD2 on 5 matching bases. Trimming took 2 bases from V and 6 from J, leaving 14 bases between them. Germline loops: CDR1 MDHEN, CDR2 SYDVKM. The CDR3 extends over 14 amino acids. CDR3 sequence (DNA): TGTGCCAGCAGTTTAAGGCTAGCTCCGGGCGAGCAGTACTTC. Protein: CASSLRLAPGEQYF.

The chain uses TRBV11-2 and TRBJ2-3; 7 bases are a match to TRBD2. This CDR3 spans 17 amino acids. Trimming took 0 bases from V and 2 from J; bases not matched to a gene: 8. Germline-derived CDR1 and CDR2 are SGHAT and FQNNGV. CDR3 DNA sequence: TGTGCCAGCAGCTTAGATCCGCTAGCGGTAATCACAGATACGCAGTATTTT. It specifies CASSLDPLAVITDTQYF. Drawing the rest from reference TRBV11-2 and TRBJ2-3, the complete variable domain is EAGVAQSPRYKIIEKRQSVAFWCNPISGHATLYWYQQILGQGPKLLIQFQNNGVVDDSQLPKDRFSAERLKGVDSTLKIQPAKLEDSAVYLCASSLDPLAVITDTQYFGPGTRLTVL.

This chain links TRBV5-6 with TRBJ1-1, with D hard to call. Per the germline V gene, CDR1 is SGHDT and CDR2 is YYEEEE. V dropped 3 bases and J dropped 5 bases, with 20 bases sitting between them. This CDR3 is 16 amino acids long. The CDR3 protein is CASSSPGGELRTEAFF. The CDR3 nucleotides read TGTGCCAGCAGCTCCCCGGGAGGCGAGCTGCGGACTGAAGCTTTCTTT.

This sequence joins TRBV29-1 and TRBJ1-1; 8 bases map to TRBD1. CDR3 size: 14 residues. Germline CDR1 is SQVTM and CDR2 is ANQGSEA. V was clipped by 6 bases and J by 5 bases; unmatched bases: 11. The CDR3 region is CSVHEQGVWTEAFF. CDR3 nucleotides: TGCAGCGTGCATGAACAGGGGGTGTGGACTGAAGCTTTCTTT.

The chain employs TRBV6-5 and TRBJ2-1, with D hard to call. Germline V gene sequence: CDR1 MNHEY, CDR2 SVGAGI. CDR3 length: 14 amino acids. Trimming stripped 6 bases from V and 4 bases from J, with 13 bases between. The CDR3 DNA reads TGTGCCAGCAGCCCACTTGACATTTACAATGAGCAGTTCTTC. Encoded protein: CASSPLDIYNEQFF.

The J gene is TRBJ2-7, the V gene TRBV13; tentatively, D is TRBD1 (6 bases). Germline CDR1 and CDR2: PRHDT and FYEKMQ (reference sequence). The CDR3 loop spans 15 amino acids. Trimming pared 4 bases from V and 0 bases from J, leaving 13 bases between. In DNA, the CDR3 is TGTGCCAGCAGCTACACCCCGGACAGCTCCTACGAGCAGTACTTC. The encoded protein is CASSYTPDSSYEQYF.

The rearrangement uses TRBV25-1 and TRBJ2-3, with D possibly being TRBD2 (5 bases). Between the trimmed V and J ends, which lost 7 bases and 6 bases, there was a span of 14 bases. Per the germline V gene, CDR1 is MGHDK and CDR2 is SYGVNS. The length of the CDR3 is 13 residues. This CDR3 reads CASIALGVDTQYF. Written as DNA, the CDR3 is TGTGCCAGCATTGCCTTGGGAGTGGATACGCAGTATTTT.

The V call is TRBV29-1, the J call TRBJ2-1; the match to TRBD2 covers 10 bases. The CDR3 length is 13 residues. V lost 7 bases to trimming and J lost 7 bases; unmatched junction nucleotides: 7. Per the germline V gene, CDR1 is SQVTM and CDR2 is ANQGSEA. Here the CDR3 DNA reads TGCAGCGAACCGGGACTAGCGAGTAATGAGCAGTTCTTC. Protein product: CSEPGLASNEQFF.

The V call is TRBV7-9, the J call TRBJ1-5; 8 bases fit TRBD1. The CDR3 runs 14 residues. The germline V gene has CDR1 SEHNR and CDR2 FQNEAQ (reference sequence). V dropped 5 bases and J dropped 7; count of bases not matched to a gene: 7. CDR3 DNA sequence: TGTGCCAGCAGCCCACAGACAGGGGCCCAGCCCCAGCATTTT. This codes for CASSPQTGAQPQHF.

This chain uses TRBV25-1 with TRBJ1-2; 7 bases line up with TRBD1. CDR1 and CDR2 from the germline V gene are MGHDK and SYGVNS. V was clipped by 6 bases and J by 3 bases; unmatched bases: 4. The CDR3 covers 13 residues. The CDR3 nucleotides read TGTGCCAGCAGACCTACAGGGGACTATGGCTACACCTTC. Its protein is CASRPTGDYGYTF.

The chain is built from TRBV28 and TRBJ2-2, with a weak D call TRBD2 (5 bases). Germline V gene sequence: CDR1 MDHEN, CDR2 SYDVKM. The CDR3 is 14 residues long. V was cut by 6 bases and J by 1 base, with 9 bases left in between. CDR3 in DNA: TGTGCCAGCAGCGGGGTTGAGAACACCGGGGAGCTGTTTTTT. Translated: CASSGVENTGELFF.

The genes are TRBV13 and TRBJ2-4; 12 bases agree with TRBD2. The CDR3 is made up of 18 amino acids. V shed 5 bases and J 0 bases; nucleotides not matched to a gene: 8. CDR1 and CDR2 (germline): PRHDT, FYEKMQ (reference sequence). The CDR3, as DNA: TGTGCCAGCAGCATCTCTAGCGGGGGGGCCTTAGCCAAAAACATTCAGTACTTC. Encoded protein: CASSISSGGALAKNIQYF.

The CDR3: CASSILGGTNEKLFF. CDR3 sequence (DNA): TGTGCCAGTAGTATACTTGGCGGCACTAATGAAAAACTGTTTTTT. The chain has TRBV19 and TRBJ1-4; D unclear. The CDR3 is 15 residues long. V lost 2 bases and J lost 2, with 9 bases in between. Germline V lookup: CDR1 LNHDA, CDR2 SQIVND (reference sequence).

The chain couples TRBV2 to TRBJ2-6, with no clear D. CDR3 length equals 15 residues. The V and J ends lost 5 bases and 0 bases respectively, with 8 bases between them. From germline, CDR1 is SNHLY and CDR2 FYNNEI. This CDR3 reads CASSSSRSGANVLTF. Here the CDR3 DNA reads TGTGCCAGCAGTTCGTCGCGCTCTGGGGCCAACGTCCTGACTTTC.

The chain is built from TRBV5-1 and TRBJ2-2; TRBD1 matches at 7 bases. CDR3 length: 13 amino acids. V lost 9 bases and J lost 1; bases outside the gene matches: 3. Germline V gene sequence: CDR1 SGHRS, CDR2 YFSETQ. CDR3 DNA: TGCGCCACCGGGACAGAGAACACCGGGGAGCTGTTTTTT. It translates to CATGTENTGELFF.